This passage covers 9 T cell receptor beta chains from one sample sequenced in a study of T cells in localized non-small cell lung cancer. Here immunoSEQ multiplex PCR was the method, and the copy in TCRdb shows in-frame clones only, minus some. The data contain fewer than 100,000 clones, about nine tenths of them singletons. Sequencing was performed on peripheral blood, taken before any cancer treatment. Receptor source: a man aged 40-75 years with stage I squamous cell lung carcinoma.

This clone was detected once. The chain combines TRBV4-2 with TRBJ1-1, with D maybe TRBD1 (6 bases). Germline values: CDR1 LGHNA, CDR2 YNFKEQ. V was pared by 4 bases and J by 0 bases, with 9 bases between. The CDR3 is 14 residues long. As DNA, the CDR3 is TGTGCCAGCAGCCTCGGGACAATGAACACTGAAGCTTTCTTT. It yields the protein CASSLGTMNTEAFF.

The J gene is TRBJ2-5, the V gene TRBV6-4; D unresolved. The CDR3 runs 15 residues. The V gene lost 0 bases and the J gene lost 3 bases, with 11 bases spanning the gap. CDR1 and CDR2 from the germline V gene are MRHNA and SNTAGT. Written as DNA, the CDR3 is TGTGCCAGCAGTGACTCGGGCCTTCTGGAAGAGACCCAGTACTTC. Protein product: CASSDSGLLEETQYF.

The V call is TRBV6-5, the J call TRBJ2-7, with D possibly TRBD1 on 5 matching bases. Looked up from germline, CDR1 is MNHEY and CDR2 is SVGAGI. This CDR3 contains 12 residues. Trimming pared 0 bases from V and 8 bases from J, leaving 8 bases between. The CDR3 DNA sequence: TGTGCCAGCAGTTACTCTCAGGGCCAGCAGTACTTC. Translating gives CASSYSQGQQYF.

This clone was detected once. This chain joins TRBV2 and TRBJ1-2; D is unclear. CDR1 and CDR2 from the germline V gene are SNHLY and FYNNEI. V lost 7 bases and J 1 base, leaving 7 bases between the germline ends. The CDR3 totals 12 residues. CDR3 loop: CASKWDNYGYTF. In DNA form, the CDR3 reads TGTGCCAGCAAATGGGATAACTATGGCTACACCTTC.

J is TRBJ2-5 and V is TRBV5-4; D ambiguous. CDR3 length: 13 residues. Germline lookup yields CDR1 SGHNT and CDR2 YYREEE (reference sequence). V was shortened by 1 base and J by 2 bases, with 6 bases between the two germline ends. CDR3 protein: CASSLSAQETQYF. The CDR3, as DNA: TGTGCCAGCAGCTTGAGCGCGCAAGAGACCCAGTACTTC.

The CDR3 DNA sequence: TGTGCCAGCAGCTTAGCGCGGGGGGCTGACTATGGCTACACCTTC. Translation gives CASSLARGADYGYTF. The chain has TRBV7-2 and TRBJ1-2; D is possibly TRBD1 (6 bases). The V and J ends lost 0 bases and 3 bases respectively, with 11 bases between them. From germline, CDR1 is SGHTA and CDR2 FQGNSA. The CDR3 length is 15 residues.

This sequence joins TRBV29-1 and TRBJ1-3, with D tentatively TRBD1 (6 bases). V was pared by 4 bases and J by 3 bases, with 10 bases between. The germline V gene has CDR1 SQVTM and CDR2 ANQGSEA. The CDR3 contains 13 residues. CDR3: CSVVRDIGNTIYF. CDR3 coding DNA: TGCAGCGTTGTCAGGGACATTGGAAACACCATATATTTT.

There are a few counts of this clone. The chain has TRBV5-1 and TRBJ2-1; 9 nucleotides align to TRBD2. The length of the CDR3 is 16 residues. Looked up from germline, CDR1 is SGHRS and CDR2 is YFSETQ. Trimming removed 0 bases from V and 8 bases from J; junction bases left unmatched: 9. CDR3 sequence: CASSLALVAGDDEQFF. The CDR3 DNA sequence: TGCGCCAGCAGCTTGGCGTTAGTAGCGGGGGACGATGAGCAGTTCTTC. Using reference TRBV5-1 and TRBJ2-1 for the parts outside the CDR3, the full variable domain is KAGVTQTPRYLIKTRGQQVTLSCSPISGHRSVSWYQQTPGQGLQFLFEYFSETQRNKGNFPGRFSGRQFSNSRSEMNVSTLELGDSALYLCASSLALVAGDDEQFFGPGTRLTVL.

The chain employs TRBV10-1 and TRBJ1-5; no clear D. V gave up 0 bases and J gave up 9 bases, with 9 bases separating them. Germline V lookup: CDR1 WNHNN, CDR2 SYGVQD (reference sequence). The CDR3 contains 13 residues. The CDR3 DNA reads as TGCGCCAGCAGTGAGTCGGGCCCTCTGCCCCAGCATTTT. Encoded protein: CASSESGPLPQHF.